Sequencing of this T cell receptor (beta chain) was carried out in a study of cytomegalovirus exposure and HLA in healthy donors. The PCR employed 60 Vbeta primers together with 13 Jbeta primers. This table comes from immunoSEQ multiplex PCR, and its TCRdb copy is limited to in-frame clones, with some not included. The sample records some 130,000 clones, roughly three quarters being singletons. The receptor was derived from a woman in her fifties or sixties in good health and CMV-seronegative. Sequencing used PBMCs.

CDR3 in DNA: TGTGCCAGCAGCCCTAGACGCCCCCCCGATTACGAGCAGTACTTC. Translated: CASSPRRPPDYEQYF. This chain joins TRBV5-4 and TRBJ2-7; D gene ambiguous. V was pared by 4 bases and J by 4 bases, with 18 bases between. The V gene's germline CDR1 is SGHNT and CDR2 YYREEE (reference sequence). CDR3 length: 15 amino acids.